One T cell receptor beta chain is described in this entry. The antigen is unknown. A CD45RO/CCR7/CD25/CD127/CD95/CD27 panel sorted naive, central memory, regulatory and stem cell-like memory CD4+ cells. The sample originates from a study of beta chain features in type 1 diabetes. Whole-study results and caveats: No resolution was reached here on whether HLA type influences TCRB rearrangement. Naive, central memory and Treg TCRB repertoires seemed to resemble each other more closely in patients than they did in healthy donors. TCRB CDR3s from Type 1 diabetes patients were moderately but significantly shorter in all four CD4+ subsets.

Expressed TCRB transcripts were sequenced after all isolated RNA was converted to cDNA. Naive, central memory and regulatory T cell samples yielded roughly 3.5 million reads on average. Produced via immunoSEQ multiplex PCR; TCRdb's table is partial and in-frame only. Among around 140,000 clones, 13% were seen once, and the ten largest hold 1% to 1.5%. This clonotype originated in a man between 18 and 35 years old with type 1 diabetes. Sequenced: central memory CD4+ T cells from blood.

CDR3 sequence: CASSQDLLRYEQYF. The DNA for the CDR3 is TGTGCCAGCAGCCAAGATCTCCTTAGGTACGAGCAGTACTTC. The chain carries TRBV14 and TRBJ2-7; D is ambiguous. This CDR3 has 14 residues. The V gene lost 0 bases and the J gene lost 4 bases, with 10 bases spanning the gap. Per germline, CDR1 SGHDN and CDR2 FVKESK.